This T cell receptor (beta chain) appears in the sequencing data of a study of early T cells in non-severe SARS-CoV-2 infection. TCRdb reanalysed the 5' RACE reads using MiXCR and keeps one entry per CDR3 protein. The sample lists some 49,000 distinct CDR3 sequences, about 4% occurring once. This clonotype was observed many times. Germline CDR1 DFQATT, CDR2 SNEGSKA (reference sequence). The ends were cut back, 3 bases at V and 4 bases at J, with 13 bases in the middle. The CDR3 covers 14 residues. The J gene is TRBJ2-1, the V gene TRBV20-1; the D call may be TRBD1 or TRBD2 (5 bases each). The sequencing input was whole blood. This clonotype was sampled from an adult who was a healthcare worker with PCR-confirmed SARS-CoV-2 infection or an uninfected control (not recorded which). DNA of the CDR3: TGCAGTGCTAGTGGGGACGCTGCATACAATGAGCAGTTCTTC. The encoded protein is CSASGDAAYNEQFF.